This T cell receptor beta chain was sequenced for a study of blood T cell repertoires in COVID-19. The CDR3 sequence is 14 residues long. Germline V CDR1 and CDR2: SGHRS, YFSETQ. Trimming removed 4 bases from V and 5 bases from J; junction bases left unmatched: 2. A note on this clone: The same CDR3 is also encoded by other DNA sequences in this sample.

Here immunoSEQ multiplex PCR was the method, and the copy in TCRdb shows in-frame clones only, minus some. The sample records 300,000 to 450,000 clones, about 90% being singletons. The V call is TRBV5-1, the J call TRBJ1-5, with 11 bases fitting TRBD1. The sequenced sample consisted of PBMCs or T cells enriched from blood (not recorded which). This receptor was obtained from a man aged 35 to 55 in a cohort exposed to, infected with or recovered from COVID-19 (not recorded which). In DNA form, the CDR3 reads TGCGCCAGCAGCCCGGGACAGGGGGATCAGCCCCAGCATTTT. It encodes CASSPGQGDQPQHF.